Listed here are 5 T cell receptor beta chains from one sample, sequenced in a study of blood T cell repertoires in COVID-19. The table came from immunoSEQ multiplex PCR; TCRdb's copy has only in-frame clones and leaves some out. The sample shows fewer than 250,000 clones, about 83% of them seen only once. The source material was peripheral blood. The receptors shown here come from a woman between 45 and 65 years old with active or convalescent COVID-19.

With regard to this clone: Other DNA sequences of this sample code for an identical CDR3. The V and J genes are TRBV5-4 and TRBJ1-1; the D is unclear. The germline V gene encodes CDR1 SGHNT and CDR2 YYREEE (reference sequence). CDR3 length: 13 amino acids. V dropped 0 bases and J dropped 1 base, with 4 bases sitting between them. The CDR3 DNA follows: TGTGCCAGCAGCTTGGGAGGGAACACTGAAGCTTTCTTT. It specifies CASSLGGNTEAFF. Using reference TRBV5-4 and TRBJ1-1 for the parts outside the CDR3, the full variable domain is ETGVTQSPTHLIKTRGQQVTLRCSSQSGHNTVSWYQQALGQGPQFIFQYYREEENGRGNFPPRFSGLQFPNYSSELNVNALELDDSALYLCASSLGGNTEAFFGQGTRLTVV.

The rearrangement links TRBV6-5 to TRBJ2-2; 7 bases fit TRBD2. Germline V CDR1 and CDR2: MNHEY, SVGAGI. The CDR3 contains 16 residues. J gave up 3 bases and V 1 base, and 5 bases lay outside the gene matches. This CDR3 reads CASSYLASGYTGELFF. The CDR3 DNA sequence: TGTGCCAGCAGTTACTTGGCTAGCGGTTACACCGGGGAGCTGTTTTTT.

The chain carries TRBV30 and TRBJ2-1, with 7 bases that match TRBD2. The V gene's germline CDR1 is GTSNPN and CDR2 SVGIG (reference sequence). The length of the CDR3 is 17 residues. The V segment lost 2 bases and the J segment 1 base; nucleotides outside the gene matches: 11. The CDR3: CAWSQEGGIRSYNEQFF. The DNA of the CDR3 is TGTGCCTGGAGTCAGGAGGGAGGGATTAGGTCCTACAATGAGCAGTTCTTC.

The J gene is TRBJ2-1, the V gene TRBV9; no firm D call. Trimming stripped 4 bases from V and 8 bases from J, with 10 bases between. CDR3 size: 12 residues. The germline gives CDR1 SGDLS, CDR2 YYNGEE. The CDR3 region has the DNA TGTGCCAGCAGCCCCCGTTTCGATGAGCAGTTCTTC. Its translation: CASSPRFDEQFF.

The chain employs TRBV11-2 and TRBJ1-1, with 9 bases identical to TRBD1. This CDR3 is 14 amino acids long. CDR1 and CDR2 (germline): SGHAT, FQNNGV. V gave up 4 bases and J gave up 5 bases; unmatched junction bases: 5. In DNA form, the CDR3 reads TGTGCCAGCAGCTCAAACAGGGGGCAGACTGAAGCTTTCTTT. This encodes CASSSNRGQTEAFF.